Following are 5 T cell receptor beta chains from one sample sequenced in a study of T cells in Graves' hyperthyroidism and ophthalmopathy. The CDR3 regions of TCR beta were amplified from RNA transcripts. A set of HTBI primers served as the primers for a first-round RT-PCR of the TCR CDR3. TCRdb re-derived calls from the multiplex PCR reads in MiXCR, one entry per CDR3 protein. The sample yields 600,000 or so distinct CDR3 sequences, 13% to 15% seen once. The sequenced sample was blood. The receptors derive from a woman aged 18-29 years with Graves' ophthalmopathy.

The table lists this clonotype with many counts. The rearrangement joins TRBV28 to TRBJ2-7, with 9 bases that match TRBD2. This CDR3 is built from 15 residues. The trim removed 6 bases at V and 0 bases at J, leaving 6 bases unmatched. Germline V gene lookup returns CDR1 MDHEN and CDR2 SYDVKM. CDR3 in amino acids: CASRPSGGSSYEQYF. The CDR3 nucleotides are TGTGCCAGCAGACCCAGCGGGGGGAGCTCCTACGAGCAGTACTTC. The variable domain in full, completed from reference TRBV28 and TRBJ2-7, reads DVKVTQSSRYLVKRTGEKVFLECVQDMDHENMFWYRQDPGLGLRLIYFSYDVKMKEKGDIPEGYSVSREKKERFSLILESASTNQTSMYLCASRPSGGSSYEQYFGPGTRLTVT.

This clonotype was counted ten times or more. V and J are TRBV27 and TRBJ2-1; TRBD2 is a possible D gene (5 bases). Germline loops: CDR1 MNHEY, CDR2 SMNVEV (reference sequence). The CDR3 is 15 residues long. V was clipped by 6 bases and J by 3 bases, with 15 bases between them. The DNA for the CDR3 is TGTGCCAGCAGGGGAACGGGGATGGGCTACAATGAGCAGTTCTTC. Protein: CASRGTGMGYNEQFF.

This clonotype was seen many times. The CDR3 protein is CSARIGAGLEQFF. As DNA, the CDR3 is TGCAGTGCTAGAATAGGTGCAGGGCTTGAGCAGTTCTTC. The V and J genes are TRBV20-1 and TRBJ2-1, with D tentatively TRBD1 (5 bases). Trimming removed 2 bases at V and 9 bases at J, with 14 bases between. Germline lookup yields CDR1 DFQATT and CDR2 SNEGSKA (reference sequence). CDR3 length equals 13 residues.

This chain joins TRBV3-1 and TRBJ2-3; D gene unclear. Between the trimmed V and J ends, which lost 1 base and 1 base, there was a span of 6 bases. The CDR3 runs 14 residues. CDR1 and CDR2 (germline): LGHDT, YNNKEL (reference sequence). The CDR3 DNA is TGTGCCAGCAGCCAAGGGTACGGCACAGATACGCAGTATTTT. Translating gives CASSQGYGTDTQYF.

This clonotype has a handful of counts. V gene TRBV4-2 combines with J gene TRBJ1-1; D unclear. V lost 0 bases to trimming and J lost 1 base, with 6 bases between them. There are 14 residues in the CDR3. Germline V gene sequence: CDR1 LGHNA, CDR2 YNFKEQ. DNA of the CDR3: TGTGCCAGCAGCCAAGATTGGGGGAACACTGAAGCTTTCTTT. This gives the protein CASSQDWGNTEAFF.